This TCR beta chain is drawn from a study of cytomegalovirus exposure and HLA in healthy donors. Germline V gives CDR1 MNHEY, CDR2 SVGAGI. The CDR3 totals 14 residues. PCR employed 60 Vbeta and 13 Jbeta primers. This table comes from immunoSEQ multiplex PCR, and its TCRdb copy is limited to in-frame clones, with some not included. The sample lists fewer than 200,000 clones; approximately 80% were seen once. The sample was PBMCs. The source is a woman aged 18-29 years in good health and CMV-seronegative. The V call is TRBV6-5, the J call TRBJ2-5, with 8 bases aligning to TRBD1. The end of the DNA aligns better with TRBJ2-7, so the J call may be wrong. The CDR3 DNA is TGTGCCAGCAGCTGGACAGGGAGCTCCTACGAGCAGTACTTC. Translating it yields CASSWTGSSYEQYF.